The 6 T cell receptor beta chains listed next were all sequenced from one sample in a study of regulatory T cells in long-lasting Graves disease. Time point here: persistent/refractory GD, antithyroid drugs over 5 years with positive TRAb. Construction of the TCR library relied on RNA isolated from PBMCs. Arm-PCR of CDR3 regions with iRepertoire HTBI primers generated TCR beta libraries. TCRdb used MiXCR to reprocess the multiplex PCR reads, holding one entry per CDR3 protein. The sample holds hundreds of thousands of distinct CDR3 sequences, around 30% seen once. The sequencing used peripheral blood mononuclear cells (PBMCs), collected when the disease was refractory, from a patient treated with antithyroid drugs. The receptors here all came from a female donor with Graves disease.

CDR3 sequence: CSASGGTFNQPQHF. The CDR3 DNA is TGCAGTGCTAGTGGGGGGACATTTAATCAGCCCCAGCATTTT. The V and J genes are TRBV20-1 and TRBJ1-5, with D perhaps matching TRBD1 (6 bases). V was trimmed by 3 bases and J by 4 bases, leaving 13 bases between them. The germline V gene encodes CDR1 DFQATT and CDR2 SNEGSKA (reference sequence). This CDR3 contains 14 residues.

In this sample, this clonotype turned up many times. The chain recombines TRBV28 with TRBJ1-1, with D unclear. Germline values: CDR1 MDHEN, CDR2 SYDVKM. With 6 bases removed from V and 0 bases from J, the gap between germline ends came to 11 bases. CDR3 length: 14 amino acids. CDR3 in DNA: TGTGCCAGCAGCTTAATTTCTATGAACACTGAAGCTTTCTTT. Translating it yields CASSLISMNTEAFF.

This clonotype was observed once. The chain couples TRBV6-5 to TRBJ1-1, with 8 bases identical to TRBD1. This CDR3 has 15 residues. V lost 0 bases and J lost 6; bases outside the gene matches: 6. The germline V gene encodes CDR1 MNHEY and CDR2 SVGAGI. The chain's CDR3 is CASSYSIQDRAEAFF. CDR3 DNA: TGTGCCAGCAGTTACTCGATCCAGGACAGGGCTGAAGCTTTCTTT.

V is TRBV27 and J is TRBJ2-2; TRBD2 matches 12 bases. In germline, CDR1 is MNHEY, CDR2 SMNVEV (reference sequence). The CDR3 has 14 residues. V lost 8 bases and J lost 5; bases outside the gene matches: 3. The chain's CDR3 is CASSGLAGTGELFF. The CDR3 region has the DNA TGTGCCAGCTCCGGACTAGCGGGAACCGGGGAGCTGTTTTTT.

This clonotype was recorded once. The J gene is TRBJ1-4, the V gene TRBV19; no clear D. The CDR3 is 14 residues long. Germline-derived CDR1 and CDR2 are LNHDA and SQIVND (reference sequence). V shed 3 bases and J shed 7 bases, with 12 bases lying between them. The CDR3 DNA sequence: TGTGCCAGTAGTATGGGGAGGGTCGCTGAAAAACTGTTTTTT. Amino acids: CASSMGRVAEKLFF. Full variable domain (missing parts from reference TRBV19 and TRBJ1-4): DGGITQSPKYLFRKEGQNVTLSCEQNLNHDAMYWYRQDPGQGLRLIYYSQIVNDFQKGDIAEGYSVSREKKESFPLTVTSAQKNPTAFYLCASSMGRVAEKLFFGSGTQLSVL.

The chain joins TRBV7-9 to TRBJ2-7; the match to TRBD2 covers 11 bases. The germline gives CDR1 SEHNR, CDR2 FQNEAQ (reference sequence). The CDR3 contains 15 residues. Trimming cost V 4 bases and J 3 bases; bases outside gene matches: 5. The CDR3 DNA reads as TGTGCCAGCAGCTCGACTGGGACTAGCGGCTACGAGCAGTACTTC. Its protein is CASSSTGTSGYEQYF.